This TCR beta chain was obtained from a study of blood T cell repertoires in COVID-19. Clones were read by immunoSEQ multiplex PCR, and TCRdb kept only the in-frame ones, dropping some. The profile shows approximately 300,000 clones, about 92% of them singletons. In germline, CDR1 is SGHRS, CDR2 YFSETQ. Trimming left V 3 bases short and J 6 bases short, with 18 bases between. The CDR3 spans 15 residues. The clonotype was recovered from a woman aged 25 to 39 who had recovered from COVID-19. The rearrangement links TRBV5-1 to TRBJ1-2, with D possibly being TRBD1 (6 bases). Sequenced: PBMCs or T cells enriched from blood (not recorded which). CDR3 region: CASSSRVGGQDGYTF. As DNA, the CDR3 is TGCGCCAGCAGCTCCCGGGTCGGGGGGCAAGATGGCTACACCTTC.